Each of the 20 T cell receptor beta chains below was sequenced from the same sample in a study of T-cell memory formation after mild COVID-19. One entry per CDR3 protein, called by TCRdb with MiXCR from the 5' RACE reads. Of fewer than 500,000 distinct CDR3 sequences in the sample, around 27% were seen once. Sequencing was performed on PBMCs or a T cell subset sorted from them (not recorded which). Receptor source: an adult woman who had mild COVID-19 (a few samples of this study predate the infection). Cell type and time point are not known.

This clonotype was detected only a few times. The rearrangement uses TRBV6-2 or TRBV6-3 and TRBJ2-5; D is perhaps TRBD1 or TRBD2 (5 bases each). The V gene lost 10 bases and the J gene lost 3 bases, with 15 bases spanning the gap. In germline, CDR1 is MNHEY, CDR2 SVGEGT. This CDR3 contains 13 residues. CDR3 sequence: CATGVKTEETQYF. The DNA of the CDR3 is TGTGCCACCGGGGTGAAGACAGAAGAGACCCAGTACTTC.

V gene TRBV15 combines with J gene TRBJ1-2, with D perhaps TRBD1 (6 bases). V was trimmed by 3 bases and J by 2 bases, leaving 7 bases between them. From germline, CDR1 is LNHNV and CDR2 YYDKDF (reference sequence). The CDR3 is made up of 13 amino acids. For the CDR3, the DNA is TGTGCCACCAGCAGGGACAGCAACTATGGCTACACCTTC. This codes for CATSRDSNYGYTF.

The chain has TRBV18 and TRBJ1-2; D is unclear. CDR1 KGHSH and CDR2 LQKENI come from the germline V gene. The V gene lost 0 bases and the J gene lost 7 bases, with 15 bases spanning the gap. The CDR3 has 15 amino acids. DNA of the CDR3: TGTGCCAGCTCACCACCGCCGAGCTTTGTCGGTGGCTACACCTTC. Its translation: CASSPPPSFVGGYTF.

The V gene is TRBV30, the J gene TRBJ1-6; D is uncertain. The CDR3 runs to 13 residues. The V gene lost 4 bases and the J gene lost 7 bases, with 11 bases spanning the gap. Per germline, CDR1 GTSNPN and CDR2 SVGIG (reference sequence). Here the CDR3 reads CAWKGFTNSPLHF. The DNA of the CDR3 is TGTGCCTGGAAGGGTTTTACGAATTCACCCCTCCACTTT.

The J gene is TRBJ1-5, the V gene TRBV29-1; no clear D. This CDR3 contains 12 residues. Germline CDR1 is SQVTM and CDR2 is ANQGSEA. V lost 5 bases and J lost 3, with 8 bases in between. The CDR3 nucleotides read TGCAGCGTTTACATGAACAATCAGCCCCAGCATTTT. This codes for CSVYMNNQPQHF.

V and J are TRBV2 and TRBJ1-1; TRBD1 might be the D (5 bases). Germline V CDR1 and CDR2: SNHLY, FYNNEI. With 4 bases removed from V and 12 bases from J, the gap between germline ends came to 15 bases. This CDR3 spans 12 amino acids. The CDR3 loop is CASSVGQGGTFF. CDR3 DNA: TGTGCCAGCAGTGTCGGACAAGGTGGGACTTTCTTT.

At least ten counts were recorded for this clonotype. This chain links TRBV27 with TRBJ2-1, with TRBD2 identical over 12 bases. The CDR3 totals 14 residues. The V gene end was trimmed by 5 bases and the J gene end by 9 bases; junction bases not matched to a gene: 5. The germline V gene has CDR1 MNHEY and CDR2 SMNVEV (reference sequence). CDR3 loop: CASSLAGGPGEQFF. The CDR3 nucleotides are TGTGCCAGCAGTCTAGCGGGGGGGCCCGGTGAGCAGTTCTTC.

This clonotype appeared a few times. The chain is built from TRBV20-1 and TRBJ2-7, with TRBD2 identical over 16 bases. The CDR3 has 15 amino acids. The germline gives CDR1 DFQATT, CDR2 SNEGSKA (reference sequence). J was trimmed by 4 bases and V by 6 bases; bases with no gene match: 6. The CDR3 sequence: CSARGLAGGVYEQYF. The CDR3 nucleotides are TGCAGTGCCAGGGGACTAGCGGGGGGGGTGTACGAGCAGTACTTC.

The chain recombines TRBV4-2 with TRBJ2-2; 7 bases are a match to TRBD2. V dropped 0 bases and J dropped 5; count of bases not matched to a gene: 3. This CDR3 contains 15 residues. Germline assignment: CDR1 LGHNA and CDR2 YNFKEQ. The CDR3: CASSQEGEGTGELFF. CDR3 sequence (DNA): TGTGCCAGCAGCCAAGAAGGGGAGGGAACCGGGGAGCTGTTTTTT.

This clonotype was seen only a few times. CDR3 protein: CSAPLAGSTDTQYF. The CDR3 DNA reads TGCAGTGCCCCACTAGCGGGAAGCACAGATACGCAGTATTTT. The V call is TRBV20-1, the J call TRBJ2-3; 10 bases fit TRBD2. Germline lookup yields CDR1 DFQATT and CDR2 SNEGSKA (reference sequence). The CDR3 spans 14 residues. The J segment lost 0 bases and the V segment lost 6 bases, leaving 3 bases of the junction unmatched.

The V gene is TRBV24-1, the J gene TRBJ2-5; 7 bases align to TRBD2. Per germline, CDR1 KGHDR and CDR2 SFDVKD. The CDR3 covers 18 residues. J was trimmed by 3 bases and V by 1 base; bases with no gene match: 13. CDR3 nucleotide sequence: TGTGCCACCAGTGATTTCAGCGCGGGAGAAGTTTCGGAAGAGACCCAGTACTTC. It translates to CATSDFSAGEVSEETQYF.

The chain has TRBV29-1 and TRBJ2-3, with a possible D match to TRBD2 (6 bases). The CDR3 is 15 residues long. CDR1 and CDR2 (germline): SQVTM, ANQGSEA. Trimming cost V 7 bases and J 5 bases, with 22 bases left between them. DNA for the CDR3: TGCAGCGCCTATGGGGAGGCAGGAGGGAGAGATACGCAGTATTTT. Translating gives CSAYGEAGGRDTQYF.

J is TRBJ2-7 and V is TRBV29-1, with D tentatively TRBD1 (6 bases). Germline values: CDR1 SQVTM, CDR2 ANQGSEA. Trimming removed 4 bases at V and 4 bases at J, with 14 bases between. The CDR3 consists of 13 residues. The CDR3 coding sequence is TGCAGCGTTGGCCTATCAGGGGCATACGAGCAGTACTTC. Amino acids: CSVGLSGAYEQYF.

In this sample, this clonotype turned up many times. The rearrangement joins TRBV10-3 to TRBJ2-7; the D gene is possibly TRBD2 (6 bases). Trimming left V 0 bases short and J 3 bases short, with 12 bases between. The CDR3 has 15 amino acids. The V gene's germline CDR1 is ENHRY and CDR2 SYGVKD. CDR3 residues: CAISESKGLVYEQYF. DNA for the CDR3: TGTGCCATCAGTGAGTCGAAGGGACTCGTCTACGAGCAGTACTTC.

This clonotype was seen a few times. The V and J genes are TRBV5-1 and TRBJ2-6; D ambiguous. The CDR3 consists of 15 residues. Germline CDR1 SGHRS, CDR2 YFSETQ. The V end lost 6 bases, the J end lost 2 bases, and 12 bases lay between the germline ends. The CDR3 region is CASTPKGPGANVLTF. DNA for the CDR3: TGCGCCAGCACGCCCAAGGGTCCTGGGGCCAACGTCCTGACTTTC.

This chain joins TRBV7-2 and TRBJ1-2; possibly TRBD1 for D (5 bases). The germline V gene has CDR1 SGHTA and CDR2 FQGNSA. This CDR3 spans 14 amino acids. Between the trimmed V and J ends, which lost 1 base and 6 bases, there was a span of 12 bases. CDR3 sequence: CASSLGRQYNGYTF. Here the CDR3 DNA reads TGTGCCAGCAGCTTAGGCCGACAGTACAATGGCTACACCTTC.

The V and J genes are TRBV12-3 or TRBV12-4 and TRBJ2-7, with D possibly matching TRBD1 (5 bases). This CDR3 is 14 amino acids long. Trimming shortened V by 5 bases and J by 4 bases, and 15 bases separated the two germline ends. This chain's CDR3 is CASSPPAGKYEQYF. In nucleotides, the CDR3 is TGTGCCAGCAGTCCCCCCGCAGGGAAATACGAGCAGTACTTC.

The chain combines TRBV12-3 or TRBV12-4 with TRBJ2-2, with 8 bases that match TRBD2. V was clipped by 5 bases and J by 5 bases; unmatched bases: 7. This CDR3 is built from 15 residues. The CDR3 is CASSLGLAETGELFF. Written as DNA, the CDR3 is TGTGCCAGCAGTCTTGGACTAGCTGAAACCGGGGAGCTGTTTTTT.

The chain has TRBV7-2 and TRBJ2-3, with no clear D. Germline V gene lookup returns CDR1 SGHTA and CDR2 FQGNSA. The CDR3 length is 14 residues. Trimming shortened V by 2 bases and J by 4 bases, and 10 bases separated the two germline ends. The CDR3 sequence is CASSLQASADTQYF. The DNA for the CDR3 is TGTGCCAGCAGCTTACAGGCTAGTGCAGATACGCAGTATTTT.

The count of this clonotype is one. The V call is TRBV6-5, the J call TRBJ2-7; D may be TRBD1 or TRBD2 (6 bases each). Germline loops: CDR1 MNHEY, CDR2 SVGAGI. V was clipped by 11 bases and J by 5 bases, with 19 bases between them. The CDR3 sequence is 13 residues long. The CDR3 protein is CACYAGRGHEQYF. The DNA of the CDR3 is TGTGCCTGCTACGCGGGTCGGGGGCACGAGCAGTACTTC.